A single T cell receptor beta chain is shown here with its context. Its antigen remains unidentified. The sample comes from a study of CD8 T cells in Susac syndrome. The study, taken as a whole, reports: Individuals included in the TCR sequencing and HLA analysis were acknowledged by the study to be relatively few in number.

Random hexamers served to reverse transcribe about 0.5 to 1 ug RNA. The amplification used immunoSEQ multiplex PCR on TCR beta CDR3; it spanned 54 Vbeta and 13 Jbeta. TCRdb ran MiXCR on the immunoSEQ multiplex PCR reads and lists one entry per CDR3 protein. This sample has 250,000 to 350,000 distinct CDR3 sequences, with roughly 84% found just once. This CDR3 comprises 13 residues. Germline CDR1 SGHAT, CDR2 FQNNGV. The V gene lost 2 bases and the J gene lost 8 bases, with 10 bases spanning the gap. Blood CD8+ and CD4+ T cells underwent high-throughput TCR beta sequencing. This receptor was obtained from a human donor with multiple sclerosis. The chain carries TRBV11-2 and TRBJ1-3; D is unresolved. The sample consisted of CD8+ T cells from PBMCs. CDR3 in amino acids: CASSLIRLDTIYF. The DNA for the CDR3 is TGTGCCAGCAGCTTAATTAGACTGGACACCATATATTTT. Full variable domain (rest looked up from reference TRBV11-2 and TRBJ1-3): EAGVAQSPRYKIIEKRQSVAFWCNPISGHATLYWYQQILGQGPKLLIQFQNNGVVDDSQLPKDRFSAERLKGVDSTLKIQPAKLEDSAVYLCASSLIRLDTIYFGEGSWLTVV.